This TCR beta chain originates from a study of regulatory T cells in long-lasting Graves disease (dated by TCRdb to about 2021). Turning to the overall study: Persistent Graves' disease was defined as persistently positive TSH receptor autoantibodies together with antithyroid drug treatment for over 5 years. Persistent Graves' disease patients were compared with newly diagnosed Graves' disease patients by peripheral blood TCR sequencing and RNA sequencing. On average, persistent Graves' disease patients in the clinical cohort had been on antithyroid drugs for approximately 10 years. TCR sequencing covered around 13 persistent and around 20 newly diagnosed Graves' disease patients, some 33 samples in total. The study was conducted in China and was registered as a clinical trial.

This specimen's time point label, per the study, means: persistent/refractory GD, antithyroid drugs over 5 years with positive TRAb. For both TCR sequencing and RNA sequencing, RNA was extracted from PBMCs in TRIzol. The diagnosis of Graves' disease followed American Thyroid Association guidelines. The patients came from an endocrinology department in Xi'an, China. Each patient gave 7.5 to 10 milliliters of peripheral blood, collected in an EDTA anticoagulant tube. PBMCs were isolated by Ficoll Paque Plus density gradient separation without further T cell sorting. An Agilent 2100 Bioanalyzer and agarose gel were used to assess RNA quality, and a NanoDrop 2000 was used to measure RNA concentration. In this sample, this clonotype turned up many times. The clone's antigen remains unknown. Base qualities are not provided; no much larger clone lies one nucleotide away. The investigation overall reported the following: The authors noted that the small sample size was a limitation that may lower accuracy. Peripheral blood alone was examined, since thyroid tissue, which constituted the primary lesion, could not be accessed. A larger number of public clonotypes was shared among persistent patients (approximately 2,600) than among newly diagnosed patients (roughly 970). TRBV28, TRBJ1-2 and TRBJ2-5 were preferentially used in persistent disease, while TRBV20-1 and TRBJ2-1 were favored in newly diagnosed disease. Sequencing and analysis were limited to the TCR beta chain. Lower TCR Shannon entropy and fewer highly expanded clones were observed in persistent Graves' disease patients than in newly diagnosed patients, which suggested clonal expansion.

The method behind the library was multiplex PCR. The sequencer listed for this sample is Illumina HiSeq 4000. TCR beta libraries were built with iRepertoire HTBI primers and Arm-PCR amplification of CDR3 regions. PCR products were gel purified before sequencing. On the study's bioinformatics: Gene usage analysis of CDR3 amino acid clonotypes relied on the 60 to 65 TRBV and 13 to 15 TRBJ segments identified across samples. Filtered high-quality paired reads were merged into contigs using COPE and FqMerger. Contigs were aligned with BLAST to IMGT TRBV, TRBD and TRBJ reference genes, and CDR3 was defined per IMGT. Any clonotype with a frequency above 0.1% was classified as a highly expanded clone. Shannon entropy was used to measure repertoire diversity, and the Gini coefficient was used to measure V-J evenness. A clonotype was considered public if more than one individual shared it. TCRdb ran its own pipeline on the public reads, namely fastp trimming at Q25 and MiXCR clone calling, and kept in-frame beta chains. Rows with one shared CDR3 protein collapse into an entry with the most common genes and DNA. The authors' filters were not applied to this entry. The sample records 350,000 to 500,000 distinct CDR3 sequences, approximately 22% of which are singletons. Roughly an eighth of the sample goes to the ten largest clones.

The CDR3 has 10 amino acids, counting the end cysteine and phenylalanine. The CDR3 DNA has 30 bases and is translated from base 1. CDR1 and CDR2 were assigned from the germline V gene (reference sequence) as DFQATT and SNEGSKA. This clonotype was sampled from a female donor with Graves disease. Recombination joined TRBV20-1 with TRBJ2-1; the D gene is not confidently resolved. Source: peripheral blood mononuclear cells (PBMCs), taken when the disease was refractory, from a patient treated with antithyroid drugs. The CDR3 reads as follows: CSEPGFRQFF. The nucleotide sequence is TGCAGCGAACCGGGCTTTAGGCAGTTCTTC.